The entry below gives a single TCR beta chain sequence along with its context. Clones were read by immunoSEQ multiplex PCR, and TCRdb kept only the in-frame ones, dropping some. The sample lists about 270,000 clones, about four fifths seen once, with roughly 3% in the top ten. Germline V lookup: CDR1 LGHNA, CDR2 YSLEER. V lost 6 bases, J lost 0 bases, and 23 bases lay in between. CDR3 size: 18 residues. The data are from a study of blood T cell repertoires in COVID-19. The clonotype was recovered from a woman aged 18-29 years with acute or convalescent COVID-19. The chain employs TRBV4-3 and TRBJ1-1; no definite D call. Sample: peripheral blood. The CDR3 DNA follows: TGCGCCAGCAGTGCTTCCCTTTGGGTGAGACTTATGAACACTGAAGCTTTCTTT. Its translation: CASSASLWVRLMNTEAFF.